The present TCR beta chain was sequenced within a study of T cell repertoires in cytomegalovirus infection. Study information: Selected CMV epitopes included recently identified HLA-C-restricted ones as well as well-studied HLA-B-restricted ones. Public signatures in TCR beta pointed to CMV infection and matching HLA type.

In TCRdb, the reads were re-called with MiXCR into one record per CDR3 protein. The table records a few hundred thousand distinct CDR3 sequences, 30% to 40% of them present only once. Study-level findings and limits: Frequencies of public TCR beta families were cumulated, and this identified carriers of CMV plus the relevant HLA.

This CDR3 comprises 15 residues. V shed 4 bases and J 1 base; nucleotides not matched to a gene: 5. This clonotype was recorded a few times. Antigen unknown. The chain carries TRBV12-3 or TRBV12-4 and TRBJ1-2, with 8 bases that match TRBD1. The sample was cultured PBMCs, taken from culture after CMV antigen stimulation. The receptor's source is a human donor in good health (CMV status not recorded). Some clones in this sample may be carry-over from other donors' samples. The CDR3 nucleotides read TGTGCCAGCAGTTCCCGAGGACAGGGTAACTATGGCTACACCTTC. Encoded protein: CASSSRGQGNYGYTF.